This TCR beta chain appears in the sequencing data of a study of shared clonotypes between healthy human individuals. Study-level findings and limits: Sequencing depth was expected to influence donor clonotype sharing.

The CDR3 totals 13 residues. Germline values: CDR1 GTSNPN, CDR2 SVGIG (reference sequence). V dropped 0 bases and J dropped 5 bases, with 10 bases sitting between them. Approximately 210 ng DNA, 25,000 to 30,000 T cell genomes, went into each sorted-subset replicate PCR. The assay was immunoSEQ multiplex PCR, and TCRdb's table has in-frame clones only and misses some. This table has more than 1 million clones, roughly 74% appearing once. Turning to this clone: Antigen specificity is unknown. The sample carries other DNA sequences with the same CDR3.

This TCR was sampled from a man aged 18 to 29 in good health. Some clones in this sample may be carry-over from other donors' samples. Specimen: memory CD4+ T cells from PBMCs. Stated subset: CD45RA-negative fraction. The chain links TRBV30 to TRBJ1-2; D unresolved. This CDR3 is CAWSVLGVYGYTF. In DNA, the CDR3 is TGTGCCTGGAGTGTACTAGGAGTGTATGGCTACACCTTC.